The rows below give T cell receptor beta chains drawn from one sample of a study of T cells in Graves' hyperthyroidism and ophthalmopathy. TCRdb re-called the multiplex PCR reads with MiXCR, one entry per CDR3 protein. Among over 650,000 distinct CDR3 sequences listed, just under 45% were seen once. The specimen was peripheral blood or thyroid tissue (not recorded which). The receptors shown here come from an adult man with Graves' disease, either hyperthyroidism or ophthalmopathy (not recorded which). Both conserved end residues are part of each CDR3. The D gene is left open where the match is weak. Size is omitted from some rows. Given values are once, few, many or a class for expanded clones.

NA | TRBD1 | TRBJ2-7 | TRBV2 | CASSVDRDRGDYEQYF | TGTGCCAGCAGTGTAGACCGGGACAGGGGGGACTACGAGCAGTACTTC
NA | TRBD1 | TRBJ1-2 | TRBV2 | CASSGGDRGSGYTF | TGTGCCAGTTCCGGGGGGGACAGGGGAAGCGGCTACACCTTC
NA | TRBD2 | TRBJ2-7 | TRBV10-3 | CATRGGREGRLEQYF | TGTGCCACCCGCGGAGGGCGGGAGGGCCGTCTCGAGCAGTACTTC
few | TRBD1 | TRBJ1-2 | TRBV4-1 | CASSRGQGSRGYTF | TGCGCCAGCAGCCGAGGACAGGGGAGCCGAGGCTACACCTTC
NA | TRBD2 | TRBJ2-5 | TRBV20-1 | CSRYERTSGSSEAQYF | TGCAGTCGGTATGAACGGACTAGCGGGAGTTCCGAGGCCCAGTACTTC
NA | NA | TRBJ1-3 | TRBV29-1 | CSVKGGANTIYF | TGCAGCGTTAAGGGGGGGGCTAACACCATATATTTT
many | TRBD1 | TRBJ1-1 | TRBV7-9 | CASSLTGGAGTEAFF | TGTGCCAGCAGCCTTACAGGGGGAGCTGGCACTGAAGCTTTCTTT
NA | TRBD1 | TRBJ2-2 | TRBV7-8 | CASSRFGTGDTGELFF | TGTGCCAGCAGCCGATTCGGGACAGGGGACACCGGGGAGCTGTTTTTT
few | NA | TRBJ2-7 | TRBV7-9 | CASSLHGSYEQYF | TGTGCCAGCAGCTTACATGGGTCCTACGAGCAGTACTTC
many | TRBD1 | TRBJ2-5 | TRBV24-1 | CATSGRQGAGQETQYF | TGTGCCACCAGTGGGCGACAGGGGGCAGGGCAAGAGACCCAGTACTTC
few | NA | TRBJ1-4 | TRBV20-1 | CSARDWRDRKKLFF | TGCAGTGCTAGAGATTGGAGGGATCGGAAAAAACTGTTTTTT
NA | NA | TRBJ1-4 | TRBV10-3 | CASRIGTSEKLFF | TGTGCCAGCAGGATAGGGACGAGTGAAAAACTGTTTTTT
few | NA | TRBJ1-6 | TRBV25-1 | CASVGSGNSPLHF | TGTGCCAGCGTTGGGTCGGGGAATTCACCCCTCCACTTT
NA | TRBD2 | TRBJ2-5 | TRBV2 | CASTASSGKSGYETQYF | TGTGCCAGCACGGCGAGCAGCGGGAAATCGGGGTACGAGACCCAGTACTTC
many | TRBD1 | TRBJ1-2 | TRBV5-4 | CASSVGTGGEYGYTF | TGTGCCAGCAGCGTCGGGACAGGGGGCGAGTATGGCTACACCTTC
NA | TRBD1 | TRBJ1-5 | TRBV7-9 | CASRPGGPPQPQHF | TGTGCCAGCAGACCAGGGGGCCCTCCCCAGCCCCAGCATTTT
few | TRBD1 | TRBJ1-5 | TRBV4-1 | CASSQGGTVDSNQPQHF | TGCGCCAGCAGCCAAGGGGGGACAGTGGATAGCAATCAGCCCCAGCATTTT
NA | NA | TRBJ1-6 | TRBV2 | CASSRENPANSPLHF | TGTGCCAGCAGCAGAGAGAACCCGGCGAATTCACCCCTCCACTTT
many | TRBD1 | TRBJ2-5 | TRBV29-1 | CSVEGQGRVETQYF | TGCAGCGTGGAGGGACAGGGGAGGGTTGAGACCCAGTACTTC
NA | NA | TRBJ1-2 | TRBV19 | CASSIGTGGIGYGYTF | TGTGCCAGTAGTATAGGGACTGGGGGCATCGGCTATGGCTACACCTTC
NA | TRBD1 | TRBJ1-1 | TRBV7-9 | CASSPGQGDSTEAFF | TGTGCCAGCAGCCCTGGACAGGGGGATAGCACTGAAGCTTTCTTT
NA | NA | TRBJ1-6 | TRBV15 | CATSRDGRGSYNSPLHF | TGTGCCACCAGCAGAGATGGGAGGGGGTCTTATAATTCACCCCTCCACTTT
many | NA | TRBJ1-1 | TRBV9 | CASSVGGYTEAFF | TGTGCCAGCAGCGTAGGGGGCTACACTGAAGCTTTCTTT
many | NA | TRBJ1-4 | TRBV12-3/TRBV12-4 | CASSLQGTDEKLFF | TGTGCCAGCAGTTTACAGGGGACGGATGAAAAACTGTTTTTT
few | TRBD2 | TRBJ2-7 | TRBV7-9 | CASSPRGDPSYEQYF | TGTGCCAGCAGCCCCCGGGGGGACCCCTCCTACGAGCAGTACTTC
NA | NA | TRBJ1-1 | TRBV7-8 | CASSSLWVRGRNTEAFF | TGTGCCAGCAGCTCCTTATGGGTTCGGGGCCGGAACACTGAAGCTTTCTTT
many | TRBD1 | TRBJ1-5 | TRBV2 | CASSEVGDSPVEPQHF | TGTGCCAGCAGTGAAGTGGGGGACAGTCCGGTGGAGCCCCAGCATTTT
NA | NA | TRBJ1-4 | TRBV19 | CASRTDRIKGEKLFF | TGTGCCAGCAGAACGGACAGAATAAAAGGGGAAAAACTGTTTTTT
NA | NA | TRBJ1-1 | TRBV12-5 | CASGLGVRMNTEAFF | TGTGCTAGTGGTTTGGGGGTACGGATGAACACTGAAGCTTTCTTT
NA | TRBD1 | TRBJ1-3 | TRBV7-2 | CASSLEGQGVSGNTIYF | TGTGCCAGCAGCTTAGAGGGACAGGGGGTATCTGGAAACACCATATATTTT
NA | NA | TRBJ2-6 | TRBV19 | CASRNYGTLGANVLTF | TGTGCCAGTAGGAATTACGGAACTCTTGGGGCCAACGTCCTGACTTTC
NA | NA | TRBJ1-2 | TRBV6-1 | CASMGKNYGYTF | TGTGCCAGCATGGGGAAAAACTATGGCTACACCTTC